The 7 T cell receptor beta chains presented below share a single source sample, sequenced in a study of shared clonotypes between healthy human individuals (dated by TCRdb to 2020 to 2022). Library construction relied on the immunoSEQ multiplex PCR assay. This immuneACCESS table, as held by TCRdb, lists in-frame sequences with V and J called but not all clones. Of the missing ones, under half trace to an unresolved V gene in checked studies; the others have no known cause. For this sample the table gives some 2.1 million clones, of which about 95% were detected only once. More than 0.95% of the sample goes to the ten largest clones. CD8 naive samples were obtained by positive selection for CCR7 among CD45RO-negative cells, yielding a CD45RA+CCR7+ population from which TemRA cells were excluded. The specimen sequenced was naive CD8+ T cells sorted from blood. Read against the paper, the sample's cell subset or site label means: CD45RA+CCR7+. These receptors all come from a man aged 18 to 29 in good health.

The chain is built from TRBV6-5 and TRBJ1-2, with D unresolved. CDR1 and CDR2 (germline): MNHEY, SVGAGI. The CDR3 contains 14 residues. The V end lost 0 bases, the J end lost 3 bases, and 8 bases lay between the germline ends. In nucleotides, the CDR3 is TGTGCCAGCAGTTACTCGACCTTATACTATGGCTACACCTTC. Translation gives CASSYSTLYYGYTF.

Comments on this clone: Distinct nucleotide sequences in the sample also encode this CDR3. The V and J genes are TRBV7-9 and TRBJ2-1; D is uncertain. V lost 3 bases, J lost 7 bases, and 7 bases lay in between. The CDR3 length is 12 residues. Per the germline V gene, CDR1 is SEHNR and CDR2 is FQNEAQ (reference sequence). CDR3 sequence reads: CASSFSGNEQFF. CDR3 bases: TGTGCCAGCAGCTTCTCCGGGAATGAGCAGTTCTTC.

The chain recombines TRBV6-1 with TRBJ1-1; D is ambiguous. Looked up from germline, CDR1 is MNHNS and CDR2 is SASEGT. The V gene lost 3 bases and the J gene lost 2 bases, with 13 bases spanning the gap. The CDR3 extends over 15 amino acids. The CDR3 DNA follows: TGTGCCAGCAGTGATTCTCTCGGACTTAACACTGAAGCTTTCTTT. Residues: CASSDSLGLNTEAFF.

This sequence joins TRBV5-4 and TRBJ2-7; TRBD2 is a possible D gene (6 bases). The CDR3 runs to 14 residues. Between the trimmed V and J ends, which lost 1 base and 5 bases, there was a span of 13 bases. Germline CDR1 SGHNT, CDR2 YYREEE (reference sequence). CDR3 in DNA: TGTGCCAGCAGCTTGCTGCCAGGAGGGAACGAGCAGTACTTC. It codes for CASSLLPGGNEQYF.

The genes are TRBV27 and TRBJ1-2, with 8 bases identical to TRBD1. In germline, CDR1 is MNHEY, CDR2 SMNVEV (reference sequence). The ends lost 3 bases at V and 4 bases at J; junction bases unmatched: 4. The CDR3 has 14 amino acids. CDR3 coding DNA: TGTGCCAGCAGTTTGGCAGGGGGCCTCTATGGCTACACCTTC. This sequence encodes CASSLAGGLYGYTF.

This sequence joins TRBV29-1 and TRBJ2-1, with D possibly matching TRBD2 (6 bases). V lost 4 bases and J 10 bases, leaving 11 bases between the germline ends. The CDR3 extends over 11 amino acids. The germline gives CDR1 SQVTM, CDR2 ANQGSEA. The DNA of the CDR3 is TGCAGCGTTGTCCGAGGACTAGAGCAGTTCTTC. Translating it yields CSVVRGLEQFF.

The chain joins TRBV10-3 to TRBJ1-6; 11 bases fit TRBD1. V lost 2 bases, J lost 8 bases, and 5 bases stayed unmatched. Germline CDR1 reads ENHRY; CDR2 reads SYGVKD. The CDR3 has 16 amino acids. The CDR3 sequence is CAISEPPGQGDSPLHF. Written as DNA, the CDR3 is TGTGCCATCAGTGAGCCACCGGGACAGGGGGATTCACCCCTCCACTTT.